This TCR beta chain was recovered during a study of cytomegalovirus exposure and HLA in healthy donors. The protocol was immunoSEQ multiplex PCR, while the TCRdb copy is restricted to in-frame clones and leaves out a portion. The table includes about 84,000 clones, approximately 90% detected once. The CDR3 loop spans 15 amino acids. Trimming took 6 bases from V and 2 from J; bases not matched to a gene: 9. The germline V gene has CDR1 MDHEN and CDR2 SYDVKM. This chain connects TRBV28 to TRBJ2-7; 8 bases agree with TRBD2. This sequence was found in a man aged 30 to 39 in good health and CMV-seronegative. Sample: PBMCs. CDR3 sequence (DNA): TGTGCCAGCAGCCCCCATAGCGGGGCCCCCTACGAGCAGTACTTC. Translating gives CASSPHSGAPYEQYF.